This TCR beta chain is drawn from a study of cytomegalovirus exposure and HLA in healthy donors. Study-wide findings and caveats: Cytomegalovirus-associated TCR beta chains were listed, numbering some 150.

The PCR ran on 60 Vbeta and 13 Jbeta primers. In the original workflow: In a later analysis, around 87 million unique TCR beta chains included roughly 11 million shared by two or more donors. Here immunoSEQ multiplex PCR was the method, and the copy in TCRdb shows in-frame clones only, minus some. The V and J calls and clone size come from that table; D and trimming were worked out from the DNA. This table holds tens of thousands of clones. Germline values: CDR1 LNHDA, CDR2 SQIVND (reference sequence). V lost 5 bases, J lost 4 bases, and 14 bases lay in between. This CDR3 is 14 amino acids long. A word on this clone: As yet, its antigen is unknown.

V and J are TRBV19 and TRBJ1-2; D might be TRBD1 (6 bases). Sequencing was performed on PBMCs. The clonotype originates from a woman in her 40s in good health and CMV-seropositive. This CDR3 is CASSSQGESYGYTF. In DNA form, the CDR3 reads TGTGCCAGTAGTTCACAGGGTGAGAGCTATGGCTACACCTTC.